The 3 T cell receptor beta chains in this list originate from one sample, sequenced in a study of T cells in Graves' hyperthyroidism and ophthalmopathy. Amplified TCR beta CDR3 regions derived from RNA transcripts. The HTBI primer set was used in a first-round RT-PCR of the TCR CDR3. Via MiXCR, TCRdb re-called the multiplex PCR reads, giving one row per CDR3 protein. The sample contains around 400,000 distinct CDR3 sequences, roughly 15% of which appear only once. Sequencing used blood. Receptors were obtained from a woman aged 55-69 years with Graves' ophthalmopathy.

A word on this clonotype: A much larger clone lies one base from this, so it may be a read error. Since no conserved phenylalanine or tryptophan closes the CDR3, a read error is the likely cause. The chain joins TRBV7-9 to TRBJ2-5; no firm D call. The CDR3 runs 15 residues. In germline, CDR1 is SEHNR, CDR2 FQNEAQ (reference sequence). Trimming removed 7 bases from V and 1 base from J, with 16 bases in between. In DNA, the CDR3 is TGTGCCAGCACCTCGTCAGAGAGGCGCCAAGAGACCCAGTACTCC. As protein: CASTSSERRQETQYS.

This clonotype has ten or more counts. This chain joins TRBV28 and TRBJ2-7, with D maybe TRBD1 (6 bases). V was pared by 5 bases and J by 2 bases, with 13 bases between. Germline assignment: CDR1 MDHEN and CDR2 SYDVKM. This CDR3 contains 14 residues. The CDR3 protein is CASSRDIRPYEQYF. The CDR3 nucleotides read TGTGCCAGCAGTCGGGACATAAGACCCTACGAGCAGTACTTC. The complete variable domain, with remaining parts taken from reference TRBV28 and TRBJ2-7, reads DVKVTQSSRYLVKRTGEKVFLECVQDMDHENMFWYRQDPGLGLRLIYFSYDVKMKEKGDIPEGYSVSREKKERFSLILESASTNQTSMYLCASSRDIRPYEQYFGPGTRLTVT.

At least ten counts were recorded for this clonotype. This rearrangement joins TRBV5-8 to TRBJ2-1; 7 nucleotides align to TRBD2. Unmatched junction bases numbered 15, after V lost 3 bases and J lost 9 bases. The CDR3 sequence is 16 residues long. Germline CDR1 is SGHTS and CDR2 is YDEGEE. CDR3 region: CASSSSSRGSRGEQFF. The CDR3 DNA sequence: TGTGCCAGCAGCTCTTCTTCTCGCGGGAGTCGGGGTGAGCAGTTCTTC.